These 31 T cell receptor beta chains came from one sample sequenced in a study of T cells in Graves' hyperthyroidism and ophthalmopathy. The investigators amplified TCR beta CDR3 regions from RNA transcripts. First-round RT-PCR with HTBI primers amplified the TCR CDR3 region. TCRdb passed the multiplex PCR reads through MiXCR, listing each CDR3 protein once. The sample records about 640,000 distinct CDR3 sequences, less than 25% being singletons. Sequencing input: blood. These receptors all stem from a man between 25 and 39 years old with Graves' ophthalmopathy.

The gene calls are TRBV2 and TRBJ1-2, with a tentative D call TRBD1 (6 bases). This CDR3 has 13 amino acids. CDR1 and CDR2 (germline): SNHLY, FYNNEI. The V end lost 8 bases, the J end lost 4 bases, and 14 bases lay between the germline ends. CDR3 protein: CASPKGVAYGYTF. CDR3 DNA sequence: TGTGCCAGCCCGAAGGGGGTGGCCTATGGCTACACCTTC.

The rearrangement uses TRBV20-1 and TRBJ1-5, with a possible D match to TRBD1 (6 bases). Trimming removed 5 bases at V and 4 bases at J, with 24 bases between. CDR3 size: 17 residues. Germline CDR1 DFQATT, CDR2 SNEGSKA (reference sequence). CDR3 loop: CSAPVAGAQIGNQPQHF. The CDR3 coding sequence is TGCAGTGCTCCAGTGGCAGGGGCGCAGATAGGGAATCAGCCCCAGCATTTT.

This clonotype was seen more than once but under ten times. CDR3 residues: CASSYWTGEGSPLHF. In DNA, the CDR3 is TGTGCCAGCAGCTACTGGACAGGGGAAGGTTCACCCCTCCACTTT. The chain couples TRBV7-9 to TRBJ1-6, with TRBD1 identical over 9 bases. The CDR3 sequence is 15 residues long. V lost 4 bases and J lost 9; bases outside the gene matches: 7. CDR1 SEHNR and CDR2 FQNEAQ come from the germline V gene (reference sequence).

The chain uses TRBV20-1 and TRBJ2-3; TRBD2 aligns across 10 bases. The CDR3 runs to 16 residues. CDR1 DFQATT and CDR2 SNEGSKA come from the germline V gene (reference sequence). Unmatched junction bases numbered 10, after V lost 6 bases and J lost 1 base. CDR3 nucleotides: TGCAGTGCCCGAGCCGGGACTAGCGCCCGCACAGATACGCAGTATTTT. This codes for CSARAGTSARTDTQYF.

The CDR3 spells CSVEGLDNEQFF. The CDR3 DNA sequence: TGCAGCGTTGAGGGACTAGACAATGAGCAGTTCTTC. The rearrangement joins TRBV29-1 to TRBJ2-1, with TRBD2 matching 8 bases. There are 12 residues in the CDR3. Losses at the gene ends were 3 bases for V and 5 bases for J; bases not matched to a gene: 0. Germline values: CDR1 SQVTM, CDR2 ANQGSEA.

The V gene is TRBV13, the J gene TRBJ2-2; 9 bases agree with TRBD2. Germline CDR1 is PRHDT and CDR2 is FYEKMQ (reference sequence). This CDR3 spans 15 amino acids. The V and J ends lost 1 base and 9 bases, in that order; junction bases with no gene match: 6. This CDR3 is CASSLDSGSARELFF. The CDR3 DNA reads as TGTGCCAGCAGCTTAGATAGCGGGAGCGCGCGGGAGCTGTTTTTT.

At least ten counts were recorded for this clonotype. V usage is TRBV7-2 and J usage is TRBJ2-7, with 9 bases aligning to TRBD2. CDR3 length equals 14 residues. The V segment lost 1 base and the J segment 8 bases; nucleotides outside the gene matches: 6. CDR1 and CDR2 (germline): SGHTA, FQGNSA. The CDR3 nucleotides read TGTGCCAGCAGCTTAGAGCCCCTAGCGGGAAAGCAGTACTTC. Amino acids: CASSLEPLAGKQYF. Based on the CDR3 plus reference TRBV7-2 and TRBJ2-7, the full variable domain is GAGVSQSPSNKVTEKGKDVELRCDPISGHTALYWYRQSLGQGLEFLIYFQGNSAPDKSGLPSDRFSAERTGGSVSTLTIQRTQQEDSAVYLCASSLEPLAGKQYFGPGTRLTVT.

This clonotype was counted between two and nine times. J is TRBJ2-7 and V is TRBV13, with 10 bases identical to TRBD2. The V segment lost 5 bases and the J segment 5 bases; nucleotides outside the gene matches: 12. The CDR3 is 16 amino acids. Germline V gives CDR1 PRHDT, CDR2 FYEKMQ (reference sequence). CDR3 nucleotides: TGTGCCAGCAGCCCGTATCCCGGGACTAGCGAGAACGAGCAGTACTTC. Amino acid sequence: CASSPYPGTSENEQYF.

This clonotype was seen a few times. CDR3 in DNA: TGCAGTGCCCCAAGTTTCGGGAGGGCCTCGAATGAGCAGTTCTTC. Its translation is CSAPSFGRASNEQFF. This chain connects TRBV20-1 to TRBJ2-1; 8 bases are a match to TRBD2. This CDR3 is 15 amino acids long. V gave up 6 bases and J gave up 7 bases; unmatched junction bases: 14. Germline V lookup: CDR1 DFQATT, CDR2 SNEGSKA (reference sequence).

The rearrangement links TRBV20-1 to TRBJ2-1; perhaps TRBD2 as D (7 bases). V dropped 3 bases and J dropped 5 bases, with 14 bases sitting between them. Per germline, CDR1 DFQATT and CDR2 SNEGSKA (reference sequence). This CDR3 contains 14 residues. The CDR3 region is CSASRPRGHNEQFF. CDR3 sequence (DNA): TGCAGTGCTAGTCGCCCGCGGGGGCACAATGAGCAGTTCTTC.

This clonotype showed up just a few times. V gene TRBV5-1 combines with J gene TRBJ2-7; D is uncertain. CDR3 length: 14 amino acids. Trimming pared 2 bases from V and 5 bases from J, leaving 14 bases between. Germline V gene data show CDR1 as SGHRS and CDR2 as YFSETQ. CDR3 in DNA: TGCGCCAGCAGCTTCCCGGACCCCTCGGACGAGCAGTACTTC. Amino acid sequence: CASSFPDPSDEQYF.

This clonotype has a count of ten or more. The chain has TRBV4-3 and TRBJ1-5; D is unresolved. V was cut by 0 bases and J by 0 bases, with 6 bases left in between. Germline CDR1 and CDR2: LGHNA and YSLEER. CDR3 length: 15 residues. In DNA form, the CDR3 reads TGCGCCAGCAGCCAAGATTCCGATAGCAATCAGCCCCAGCATTTT. Amino acids: CASSQDSDSNQPQHF.

This clonotype occurred many times. CDR3 DNA: TGTGCCAGCAGTGCGGGACTAGCGGTCTACGAGCAGTACTTC. Translated, it gives CASSAGLAVYEQYF. J is TRBJ2-7 and V is TRBV6-1, with 11 bases aligning to TRBD2. The J segment lost 3 bases and the V segment lost 4 bases, leaving 2 bases of the junction unmatched. Germline-derived CDR1 and CDR2 are MNHNS and SASEGT. The CDR3 runs to 14 residues.

J is TRBJ2-5 and V is TRBV7-9; 7 nucleotides align to TRBD1. Germline values: CDR1 SEHNR, CDR2 FQNEAQ (reference sequence). With V trimmed by 1 base and J by 2 bases, 7 bases remained unmatched. The CDR3 loop spans 16 amino acids. This CDR3 is CASSLGRRTGQETQYF. CDR3 sequence (DNA): TGTGCCAGCAGCTTAGGACGGCGGACAGGACAAGAGACCCAGTACTTC.

The V and J genes are TRBV5-1 and TRBJ2-5, with D possibly being TRBD1 (5 bases). Germline values: CDR1 SGHRS, CDR2 YFSETQ. Trimming cost V 1 base and J 5 bases, with 18 bases left between them. CDR3 length: 16 residues. CDR3 residues: CASSLRLTAPGETQYF. The CDR3 nucleotides are TGCGCCAGCAGCTTGCGTTTGACAGCCCCTGGTGAGACCCAGTACTTC.

This sequence joins TRBV19 and TRBJ2-6; 10 positions match TRBD1. Looked up from germline, CDR1 is LNHDA and CDR2 is SQIVND (reference sequence). The CDR3 sequence is 17 residues long. The J segment lost 0 bases and the V segment lost 5 bases, leaving 4 bases of the junction unmatched. DNA of the CDR3: TGTGCCAGTAGTCCGGGACAGGGGAACTCTGGGGCCAACGTCCTGACTTTC. Amino acid sequence: CASSPGQGNSGANVLTF.

A word on this clonotype: A single base separates this from a much larger clone, so it may be a read error. The chain links TRBV5-1 to TRBJ2-1, with TRBD1 as a possible D gene (5 bases). Germline CDR1 reads SGHRS; CDR2 reads YFSETQ. The CDR3 is 12 amino acids. CDR3 sequence reads: CARSSRQNEQFF. DNA for the CDR3: TGCGCCAGAAGCTCCCGACAGAATGAGCAGTTCTTC.

This clonotype was detected a few times. The rearrangement links TRBV7-6 to TRBJ2-2; tentatively, D is TRBD1 (6 bases). The CDR3 has 17 residues. The V end lost 5 bases, the J end lost 0 bases, and 16 bases lay between the germline ends. CDR1 and CDR2 (germline): SGHVS, FNYEAQ. The CDR3 DNA reads TGTGCCAGCAGCGCCTACTGGACAGCGACGAACACCGGGGAGCTGTTTTTT. Translated: CASSAYWTATNTGELFF.

This clonotype was detected many times. The chain links TRBV2 to TRBJ2-5; 11 positions match TRBD2. The CDR3 covers 17 residues. CDR1 and CDR2 from the germline V gene are SNHLY and FYNNEI. V gave up 6 bases and J gave up 1 base; unmatched junction bases: 10. The chain's CDR3 is CASRPGLAAQIQETQYF. CDR3 nucleotide sequence: TGTGCCAGCAGGCCGGGACTAGCGGCCCAAATCCAAGAGACCCAGTACTTC.

This chain links TRBV29-1 with TRBJ1-1; D gene unclear. CDR3 length: 13 residues. With 4 bases removed from V and 1 base from J, the gap between germline ends came to 10 bases. Germline CDR1 reads SQVTM; CDR2 reads ANQGSEA. The DNA of the CDR3 is TGCAGCGTTGGGCGGCGGGCGAACACTGAAGCTTTCTTT. It encodes CSVGRRANTEAFF.

This clonotype was counted ten times or more. V and J are TRBV28 and TRBJ1-1, with D perhaps matching TRBD1 (6 bases). V gave up 7 bases and J gave up 1 base, with 16 bases separating them. Germline CDR1 and CDR2: MDHEN and SYDVKM. This CDR3 comprises 15 residues. In nucleotides, the CDR3 is TGTGCCAGCAACAGACCGGGACAACCGAACACTGAAGCTTTCTTT. Amino acid sequence: CASNRPGQPNTEAFF.

Only a few counts were recorded for this clonotype. The genes are TRBV3-1 and TRBJ2-1; D call uncertain. V lost 0 bases and J lost 6, with 9 bases in between. The CDR3 covers 14 residues. Germline CDR1 is LGHDT and CDR2 is YNNKEL (reference sequence). CDR3 sequence: CASSQEGRFNEQFF. The CDR3 DNA reads as TGTGCCAGCAGCCAAGAGGGTAGATTCAATGAGCAGTTCTTC.

The chain links TRBV4-2 to TRBJ2-3; D is possibly TRBD1 (6 bases). Germline V gives CDR1 LGHNA, CDR2 YNFKEQ. V lost 0 bases and J 0 bases, leaving 10 bases between the germline ends. This CDR3 contains 16 residues. CDR3 bases: TGTGCCAGCAGCCAAGACCAGGGGCTAAGCACAGATACGCAGTATTTT. Amino acid sequence: CASSQDQGLSTDTQYF.

The gene calls are TRBV12-3 or TRBV12-4 and TRBJ2-1; 9 nucleotides match TRBD1. Unmatched junction bases numbered 3, after V lost 2 bases and J lost 7 bases. The CDR3 spans 14 residues. The CDR3 protein is CASSLNRGLNEQFF. In nucleotides, the CDR3 is TGTGCCAGCAGTTTAAACAGGGGGCTGAATGAGCAGTTCTTC.

CDR3 bases: TGTGCCATCAGTGGCCCGCAGGCGTCCTACGAGCAGTACTTC. Residues: CAISGPQASYEQYF. The J gene is TRBJ2-7, the V gene TRBV10-3; the D is unclear. The CDR3 consists of 14 residues. Germline V gives CDR1 ENHRY, CDR2 SYGVKD. The V end lost 4 bases, the J end lost 1 base, and 11 bases lay between the germline ends.

V is TRBV20-1 and J is TRBJ2-1, with 16 bases matching TRBD2. V dropped 2 bases and J dropped 9; count of bases not matched to a gene: 7. This CDR3 is 16 amino acids long. The germline V gene has CDR1 DFQATT and CDR2 SNEGSKA (reference sequence). The chain's CDR3 is CSARSGTSGRASEQFF. The CDR3 region has the DNA TGCAGTGCTAGATCCGGGACTAGCGGGAGGGCGAGTGAGCAGTTCTTC.

This clonotype has a handful of counts. The rearrangement uses TRBV28 and TRBJ2-2; D might be TRBD1 or TRBD2, each matching 5 bases. This CDR3 has 15 amino acids. CDR1 is MDHEN and CDR2 is SYDVKM in the germline V gene. The ends were cut back, 4 bases at V and 6 bases at J, with 15 bases in the middle. The CDR3 sequence: CASSSPGAAPGELFF. The CDR3 bases are TGTGCCAGCAGTTCTCCCGGGGCGGCACCCGGGGAGCTGTTTTTT.

This clonotype was counted many times. The chain is built from TRBV28 and TRBJ2-3; D not certain. V was shortened by 3 bases and J by 2 bases, with 9 bases between the two germline ends. The length of the CDR3 is 14 residues. The V gene's germline CDR1 is MDHEN and CDR2 SYDVKM. DNA of the CDR3: TGTGCCAGCAGTTTTGCGGATTCCACAGATACGCAGTATTTT. Translating gives CASSFADSTDTQYF.

This clonotype came up many times. V gene TRBV5-6 combines with J gene TRBJ2-1, with no clear D. The CDR3 extends over 15 amino acids. The V gene lost 3 bases and the J gene lost 0 bases, with 10 bases spanning the gap. Per the germline V gene, CDR1 is SGHDT and CDR2 is YYEEEE. This CDR3 is CASSSDFGSYNEQFF. The DNA for the CDR3 is TGTGCCAGCAGCTCTGACTTCGGCTCCTACAATGAGCAGTTCTTC.

This clonotype was observed many times. This sequence joins TRBV29-1 and TRBJ2-2; 8 bases are shared with TRBD1. Germline V gives CDR1 SQVTM, CDR2 ANQGSEA. The CDR3 spans 12 residues. J was trimmed by 4 bases and V by 7 bases; bases with no gene match: 2. In DNA, the CDR3 is TGCAGCGGAGGACAGGGCACCGGGGAGCTGTTTTTT. Its protein product is CSGGQGTGELFF.

This chain links TRBV6-1 with TRBJ2-1; 9 nucleotides line up with TRBD2. With V trimmed by 0 bases and J by 7 bases, 7 bases remained unmatched. The CDR3 spans 16 residues. Germline CDR1 is MNHNS and CDR2 is SASEGT. Here the CDR3 DNA reads TGTGCCAGCAGTGAAGCGGCGGGAGGGCCGGGAAATGAGCAGTTCTTC. Amino acid sequence: CASSEAAGGPGNEQFF.